This TCR beta chain was identified during a study of T-cell reconstitution after alpha-beta-depleted transplantation in children. A library of TCRbeta sequences, prepared with unique molecular identifiers, was generated. TCRdb called the PCR reads again in MiXCR, with one record for every CDR3 protein. The table has over 200,000 distinct CDR3 sequences, roughly a tenth seen once. CDR3 length equals 15 residues. CDR1 and CDR2 (germline): SGHRS, YFSETQ. V lost 4 bases, J lost 6 bases, and 7 bases stayed unmatched. This clonotype was picked up many times. The chain combines TRBV5-1 with TRBJ2-3; 11 bases are a match to TRBD2. The starting material was PBMCs, obtained before TCRalphabeta/CD19-depleted stem cell transplant. This TCR came from a child in the first two years of life with acute myeloid leukemia, due to receive a stem cell transplant. CDR3 sequence reads: CASSRTSGPSDTQYF. The CDR3 DNA sequence: TGCGCCAGCAGCAGGACTAGCGGGCCCAGTGATACGCAGTATTTT.